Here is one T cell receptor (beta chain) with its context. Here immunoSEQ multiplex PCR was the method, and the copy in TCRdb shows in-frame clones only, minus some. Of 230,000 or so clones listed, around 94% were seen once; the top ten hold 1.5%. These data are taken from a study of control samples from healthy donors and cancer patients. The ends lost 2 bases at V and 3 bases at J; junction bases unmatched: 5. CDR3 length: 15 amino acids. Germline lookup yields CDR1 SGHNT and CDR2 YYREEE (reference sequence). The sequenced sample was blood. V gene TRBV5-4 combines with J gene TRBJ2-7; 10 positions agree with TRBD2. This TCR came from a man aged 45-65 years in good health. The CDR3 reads CASSFPASGGYEQYV. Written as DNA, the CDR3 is TGTGCCAGCAGCTTTCCGGCTAGCGGGGGCTACGAGCAGTACGTC.